Listed here is a single T cell receptor beta chain. The data were taken from a study of blood T cell repertoires in COVID-19. At the level of the study: COVID-19 samples collected from the United States, Italy and Spain covered acute and convalescent phases. PBMCs, B-cell-depleted T cells, or T cells provided the cDNA or gDNA that made up the material.

In the original workflow: Using reference gene primer amplification, nucleated cell counts were estimated. The repertoire was sequenced with immunoSEQ multiplex PCR; TCRdb's copy has only in-frame clones and lacks some. The V and J calls and the clone size are those of that table, but D and trimming were determined from the DNA. There are almost 80,000 clones in the sample; 90% occur only once, and roughly 0.8% lies in the top ten. V lost 2 bases to trimming and J lost 6 bases, with 11 bases between them. The germline CDR1 and CDR2 sequences are LNHDA and SQIVND (reference sequence). The length of the CDR3 is 15 residues.

The chain joins TRBV19 to TRBJ1-6; D not certain. Sequencing was carried out using peripheral blood. The TCR comes from an elderly woman with acute or convalescent COVID-19. CDR3 loop: CASSIMLVPNSPLHF. The CDR3 nucleotides are TGTGCCAGTAGTATAATGTTAGTTCCTAATTCACCCCTCCACTTT.